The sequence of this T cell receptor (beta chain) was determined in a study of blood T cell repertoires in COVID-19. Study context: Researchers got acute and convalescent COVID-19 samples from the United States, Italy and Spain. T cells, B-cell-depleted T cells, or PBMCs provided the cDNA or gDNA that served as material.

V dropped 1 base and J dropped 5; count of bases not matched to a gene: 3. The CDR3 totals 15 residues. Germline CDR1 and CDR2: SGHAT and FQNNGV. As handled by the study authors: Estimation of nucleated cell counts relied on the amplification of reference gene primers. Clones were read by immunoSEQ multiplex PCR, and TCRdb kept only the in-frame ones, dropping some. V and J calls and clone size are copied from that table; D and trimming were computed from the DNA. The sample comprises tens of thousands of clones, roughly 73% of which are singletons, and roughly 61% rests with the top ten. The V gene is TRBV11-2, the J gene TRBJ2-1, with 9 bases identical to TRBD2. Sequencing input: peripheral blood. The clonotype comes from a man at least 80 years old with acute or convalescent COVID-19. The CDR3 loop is CASSLGAGGNNEQFF. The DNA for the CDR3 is TGTGCCAGCAGCTTAGGGGCGGGAGGGAACAATGAGCAGTTCTTC.